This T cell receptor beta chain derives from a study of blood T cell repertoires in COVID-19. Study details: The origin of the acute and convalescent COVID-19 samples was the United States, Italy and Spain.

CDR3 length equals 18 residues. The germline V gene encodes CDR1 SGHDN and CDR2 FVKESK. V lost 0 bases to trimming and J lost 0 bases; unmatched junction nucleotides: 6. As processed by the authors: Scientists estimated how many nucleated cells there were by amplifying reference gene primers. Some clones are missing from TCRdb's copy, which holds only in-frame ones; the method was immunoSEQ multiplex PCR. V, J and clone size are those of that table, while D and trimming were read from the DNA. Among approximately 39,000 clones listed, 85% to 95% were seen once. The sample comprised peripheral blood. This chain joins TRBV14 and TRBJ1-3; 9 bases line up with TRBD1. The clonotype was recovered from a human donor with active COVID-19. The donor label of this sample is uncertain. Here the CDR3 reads CASSQDRTGATSGNTIYF. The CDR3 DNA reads TGTGCCAGCAGCCAAGACCGGACAGGGGCGACCTCTGGAAACACCATATATTTT.